This T cell receptor (beta chain) was captured by sequencing in a study of blood T cell repertoires in COVID-19. The wider study: Collection of acute and convalescent COVID-19 samples took place in the United States, Italy and Spain.

This CDR3 has 15 residues. V dropped 6 bases and J dropped 0 bases, with 13 bases sitting between them. The V gene's germline CDR1 is SGHRS and CDR2 YFSETQ. Participant ages covered roughly 18 to 89 years across some 25 US areas. Authors' data handling: How many nucleated cells were present was estimated from reference gene primer amplification. Only in-frame clones appear in the TCRdb table, and some are missing; sequencing was by immunoSEQ multiplex PCR. V and J calls and clone size follow that table, whereas D and trimming were derived from the DNA. The sample contains under 200,000 clones, 80% to 85% of which appear only once.

This receptor was obtained from an older woman who had recovered from COVID-19. V usage is TRBV5-1 and J usage is TRBJ2-1; D remains unclear. Sample: PBMCs or T cells enriched from blood (not recorded which). The CDR3 loop is CASTPIAASYNEQFF. The DNA of the CDR3 is TGCGCCAGCACACCTATAGCAGCCTCCTACAATGAGCAGTTCTTC.